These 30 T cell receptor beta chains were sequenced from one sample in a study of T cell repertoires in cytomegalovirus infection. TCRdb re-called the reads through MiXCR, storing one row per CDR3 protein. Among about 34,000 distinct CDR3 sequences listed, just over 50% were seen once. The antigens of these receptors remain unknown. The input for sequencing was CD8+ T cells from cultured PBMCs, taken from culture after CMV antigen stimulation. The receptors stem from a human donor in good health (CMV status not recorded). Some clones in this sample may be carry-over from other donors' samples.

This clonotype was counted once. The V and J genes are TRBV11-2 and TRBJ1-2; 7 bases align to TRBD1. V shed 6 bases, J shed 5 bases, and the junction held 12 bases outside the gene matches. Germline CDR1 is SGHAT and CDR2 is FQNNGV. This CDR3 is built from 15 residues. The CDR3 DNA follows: TGTGCCAGCAGGCCGACACAGGGGCTAGGGTATGGCTACACCTTC. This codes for CASRPTQGLGYGYTF. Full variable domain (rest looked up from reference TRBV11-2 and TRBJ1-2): EAGVAQSPRYKIIEKRQSVAFWCNPISGHATLYWYQQILGQGPKLLIQFQNNGVVDDSQLPKDRFSAERLKGVDSTLKIQPAKLEDSAVYLCASRPTQGLGYGYTFGSGTRLTVV.

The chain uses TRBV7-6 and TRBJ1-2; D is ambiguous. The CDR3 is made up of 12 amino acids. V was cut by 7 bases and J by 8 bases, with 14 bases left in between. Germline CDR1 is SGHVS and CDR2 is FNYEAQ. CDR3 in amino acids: CASTAAGRGYTF. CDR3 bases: TGTGCCAGCACCGCGGCGGGGAGGGGCTACACCTTC.

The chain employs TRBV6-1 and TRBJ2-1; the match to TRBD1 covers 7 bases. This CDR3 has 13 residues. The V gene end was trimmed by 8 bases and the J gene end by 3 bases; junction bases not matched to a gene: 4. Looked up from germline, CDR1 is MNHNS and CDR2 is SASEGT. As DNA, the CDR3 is TGTGCCAGCTACCGGGACAGCTACAATGAGCAGTTCTTC. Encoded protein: CASYRDSYNEQFF.

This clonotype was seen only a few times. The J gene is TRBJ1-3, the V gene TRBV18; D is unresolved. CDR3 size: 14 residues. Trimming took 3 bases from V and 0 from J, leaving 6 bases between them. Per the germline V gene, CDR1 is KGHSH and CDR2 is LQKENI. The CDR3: CASSPSDSGNTIYF. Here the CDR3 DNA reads TGTGCCAGCTCACCCTCCGACTCTGGAAACACCATATATTTT.

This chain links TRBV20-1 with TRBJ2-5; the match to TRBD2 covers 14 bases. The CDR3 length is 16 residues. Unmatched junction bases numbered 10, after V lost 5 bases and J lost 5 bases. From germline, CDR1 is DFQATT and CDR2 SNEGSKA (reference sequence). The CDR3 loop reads CSAGGLAGEPGETQYF. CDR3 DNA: TGCAGTGCTGGGGGACTAGCGGGAGAACCGGGTGAGACCCAGTACTTC.

This chain's CDR3 is CASSPPGGSRETQYF. CDR3 coding DNA: TGTGCCAGCAGCCCCCCAGGCGGGTCCAGGGAGACCCAGTACTTC. V usage is TRBV7-2 and J usage is TRBJ2-5, with a weak D call TRBD2 (5 bases). Trimming took 5 bases from V and 5 from J, leaving 18 bases between them. The CDR3 is made up of 15 amino acids. Germline V gene data show CDR1 as SGHTA and CDR2 as FQGNSA.

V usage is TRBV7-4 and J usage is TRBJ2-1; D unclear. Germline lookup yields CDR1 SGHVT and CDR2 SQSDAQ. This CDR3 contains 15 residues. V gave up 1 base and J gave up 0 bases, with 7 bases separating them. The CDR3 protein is CASSLEGISYNEQFF. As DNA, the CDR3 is TGTGCCAGCAGCTTAGAGGGTATCTCCTACAATGAGCAGTTCTTC.

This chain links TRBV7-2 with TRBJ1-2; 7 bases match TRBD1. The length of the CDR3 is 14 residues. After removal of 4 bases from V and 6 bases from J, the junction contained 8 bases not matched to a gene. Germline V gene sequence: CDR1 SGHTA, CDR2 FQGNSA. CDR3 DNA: TGTGCCAGCAGCTCGAGGACAGGAGCGGATGGCTACACCTTC. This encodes CASSSRTGADGYTF. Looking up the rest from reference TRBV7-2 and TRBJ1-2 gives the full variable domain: GAGVSQSPSNKVTEKGKDVELRCDPISGHTALYWYRQSLGQGLEFLIYFQGNSAPDKSGLPSDRFSAERTGGSVSTLTIQRTQQEDSAVYLCASSSRTGADGYTFGSGTRLTVV.

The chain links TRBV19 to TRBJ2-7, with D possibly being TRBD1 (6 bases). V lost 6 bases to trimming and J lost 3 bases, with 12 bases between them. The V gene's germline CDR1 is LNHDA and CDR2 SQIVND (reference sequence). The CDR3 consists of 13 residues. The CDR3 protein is CASRAGQFYEQYF. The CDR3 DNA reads TGTGCCAGTAGGGCCGGACAGTTCTACGAGCAGTACTTC.

CDR3 amino acids: CASKPGLADNEQFF. The CDR3 DNA reads as TGTGCCAGCAAACCGGGACTAGCAGACAATGAGCAGTTCTTC. The V gene is TRBV2, the J gene TRBJ2-1; 9 nucleotides agree with TRBD2. The germline CDR1 and CDR2 sequences are SNHLY and FYNNEI. The CDR3 consists of 14 residues. With V trimmed by 7 bases and J by 5 bases, 6 bases remained unmatched.

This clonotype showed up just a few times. The CDR3 loop reads CASGERGGRAWYNEQFF. CDR3 bases: TGTGCCAGCGGGGAGAGGGGCGGGAGGGCCTGGTACAATGAGCAGTTCTTC. This chain joins TRBV11-1 and TRBJ2-1, with 9 bases identical to TRBD2. The V segment lost 8 bases and the J segment 4 bases; nucleotides outside the gene matches: 15. CDR3 length: 17 residues. Germline V gene sequence: CDR1 SGHAT, CDR2 FQDESV (reference sequence).

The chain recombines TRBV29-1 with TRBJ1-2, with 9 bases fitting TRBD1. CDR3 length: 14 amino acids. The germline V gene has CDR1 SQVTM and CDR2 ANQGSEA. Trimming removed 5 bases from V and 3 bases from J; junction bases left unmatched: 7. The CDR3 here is CSVWGQGSDYGYTF. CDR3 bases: TGCAGCGTTTGGGGACAGGGAAGCGACTATGGCTACACCTTC.

In DNA form, the CDR3 reads TGTGCCAGCAGCTTCTTGGACAGGGTTGGGGCTAATGAAAAACTGTTTTTT. Its protein product is CASSFLDRVGANEKLFF. The chain employs TRBV7-8 and TRBJ1-4; 8 bases align to TRBD1. Germline values: CDR1 SGHVS, CDR2 FQNEAQ. CDR3 length equals 17 residues. V was pared by 3 bases and J by 3 bases, with 9 bases of the junction left unmatched.

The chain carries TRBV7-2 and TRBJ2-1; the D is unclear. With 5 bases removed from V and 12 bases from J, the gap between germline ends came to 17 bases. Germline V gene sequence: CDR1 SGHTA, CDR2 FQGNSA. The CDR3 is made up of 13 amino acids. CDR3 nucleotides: TGTGCCAGCAGCCCGGAACTTGCGTCGGGGCAGTTCTTC. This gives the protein CASSPELASGQFF.

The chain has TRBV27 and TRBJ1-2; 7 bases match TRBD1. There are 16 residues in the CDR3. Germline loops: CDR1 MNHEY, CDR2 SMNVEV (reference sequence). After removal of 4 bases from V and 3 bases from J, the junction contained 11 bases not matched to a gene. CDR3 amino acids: CASSSPRGGGDYGYTF. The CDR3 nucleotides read TGTGCCAGCAGTTCCCCTAGAGGGGGCGGTGACTATGGCTACACCTTC.

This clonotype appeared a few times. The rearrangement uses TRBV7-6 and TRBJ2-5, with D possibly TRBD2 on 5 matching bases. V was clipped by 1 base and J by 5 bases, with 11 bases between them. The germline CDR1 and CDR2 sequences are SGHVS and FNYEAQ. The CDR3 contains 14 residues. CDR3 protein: CASSLVEGEETQYF. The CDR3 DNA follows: TGTGCCAGCAGCTTAGTTGAGGGAGAGGAGACCCAGTACTTC.

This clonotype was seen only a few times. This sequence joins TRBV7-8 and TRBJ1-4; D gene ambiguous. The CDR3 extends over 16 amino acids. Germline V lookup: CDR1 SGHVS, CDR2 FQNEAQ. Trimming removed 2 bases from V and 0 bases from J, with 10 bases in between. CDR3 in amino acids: CASSLRVGATNEKLFF. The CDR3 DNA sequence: TGTGCCAGCAGCTTAAGGGTCGGCGCAACTAATGAAAAACTGTTTTTT.

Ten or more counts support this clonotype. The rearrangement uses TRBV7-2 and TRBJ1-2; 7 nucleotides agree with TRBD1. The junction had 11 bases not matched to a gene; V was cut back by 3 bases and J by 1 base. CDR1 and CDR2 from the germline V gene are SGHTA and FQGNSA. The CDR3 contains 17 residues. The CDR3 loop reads CASSFLSPGQFNYGYTF. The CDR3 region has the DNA TGTGCCAGCAGCTTCCTCTCCCCGGGACAGTTTAACTATGGCTACACCTTC.

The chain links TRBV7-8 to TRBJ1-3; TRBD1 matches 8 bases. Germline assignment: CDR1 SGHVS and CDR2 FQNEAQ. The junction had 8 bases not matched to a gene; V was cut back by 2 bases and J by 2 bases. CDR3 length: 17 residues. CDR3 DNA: TGTGCCAGCAGCTTATTAAGCGGGACAGGACCTGGAAACACCATATATTTT. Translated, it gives CASSLLSGTGPGNTIYF.

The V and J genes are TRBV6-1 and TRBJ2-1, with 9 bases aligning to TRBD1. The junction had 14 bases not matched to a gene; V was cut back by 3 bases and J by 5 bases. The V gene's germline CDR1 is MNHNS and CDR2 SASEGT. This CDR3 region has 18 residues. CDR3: CASSDSLLWDREDNEQFF. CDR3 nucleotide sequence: TGTGCCAGCAGTGACTCCCTACTATGGGACAGGGAGGACAATGAGCAGTTCTTC.

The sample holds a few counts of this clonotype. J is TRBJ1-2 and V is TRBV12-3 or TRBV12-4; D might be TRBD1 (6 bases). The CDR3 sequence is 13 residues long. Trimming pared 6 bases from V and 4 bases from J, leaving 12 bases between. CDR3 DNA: TGTGCCAGCAGCCAAAAACAGGGCTATGGCTACACCTTC. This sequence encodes CASSQKQGYGYTF.

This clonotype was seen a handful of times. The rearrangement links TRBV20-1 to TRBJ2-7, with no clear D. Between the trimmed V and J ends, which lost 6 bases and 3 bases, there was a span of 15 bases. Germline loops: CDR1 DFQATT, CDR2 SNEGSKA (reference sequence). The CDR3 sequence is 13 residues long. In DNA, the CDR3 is TGCAGTGCCTCCCGGGCCACTGGCTACGAGCAGTACTTC. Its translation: CSASRATGYEQYF.

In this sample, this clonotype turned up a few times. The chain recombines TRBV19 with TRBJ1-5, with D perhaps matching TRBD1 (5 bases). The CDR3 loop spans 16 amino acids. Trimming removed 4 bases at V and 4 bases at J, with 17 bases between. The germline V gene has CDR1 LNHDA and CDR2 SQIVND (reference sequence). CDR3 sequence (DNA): TGTGCCAGTAGTACCCCGGGACGGACGGTAAATCAGCCCCAGCATTTT. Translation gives CASSTPGRTVNQPQHF.

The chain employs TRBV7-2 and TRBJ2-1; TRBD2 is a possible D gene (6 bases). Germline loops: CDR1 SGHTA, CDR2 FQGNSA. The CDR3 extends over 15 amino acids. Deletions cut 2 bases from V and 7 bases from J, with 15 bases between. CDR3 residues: CASSLRLAYGNEQFF. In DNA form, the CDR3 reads TGTGCCAGCAGCTTACGGCTAGCGTACGGTAATGAGCAGTTCTTC.

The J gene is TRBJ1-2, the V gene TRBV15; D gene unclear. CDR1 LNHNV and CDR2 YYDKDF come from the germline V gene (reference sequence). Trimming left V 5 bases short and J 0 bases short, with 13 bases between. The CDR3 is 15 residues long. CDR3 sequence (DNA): TGTGCCACCAGCGAGCCGGACGCATCTAACTATGGCTACACCTTC. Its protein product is CATSEPDASNYGYTF.

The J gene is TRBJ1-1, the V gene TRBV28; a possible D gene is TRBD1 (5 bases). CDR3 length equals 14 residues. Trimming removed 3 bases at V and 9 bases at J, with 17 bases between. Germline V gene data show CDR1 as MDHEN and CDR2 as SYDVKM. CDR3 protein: CASSLWRGDTQAFF. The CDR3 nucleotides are TGTGCCAGCAGTTTGTGGAGGGGCGACACCCAAGCTTTCTTT.

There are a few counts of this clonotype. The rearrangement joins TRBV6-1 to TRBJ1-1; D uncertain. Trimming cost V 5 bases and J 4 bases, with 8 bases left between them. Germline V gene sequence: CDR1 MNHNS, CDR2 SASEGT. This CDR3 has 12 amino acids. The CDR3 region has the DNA TGTGCCAGCAGTCGGGCTGGCACTGAAGCTTTCTTT. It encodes CASSRAGTEAFF.

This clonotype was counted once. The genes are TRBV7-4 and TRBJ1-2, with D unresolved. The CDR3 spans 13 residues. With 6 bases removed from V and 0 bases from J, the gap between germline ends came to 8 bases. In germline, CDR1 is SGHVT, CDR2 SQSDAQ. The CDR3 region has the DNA TGTGCCAGCAGTCAATCAGCTAACTATGGCTACACCTTC. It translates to CASSQSANYGYTF.

CDR3 protein: CSAPRGARETQYF. The DNA for the CDR3 is TGCAGTGCCCCTCGTGGGGCTAGAGAGACCCAGTACTTC. The rearrangement joins TRBV20-1 to TRBJ2-5; a weak D match, TRBD1 (5 bases). Germline V gene lookup returns CDR1 DFQATT and CDR2 SNEGSKA (reference sequence). The CDR3 runs 13 residues. The V gene lost 6 bases and the J gene lost 4 bases, with 15 bases spanning the gap.

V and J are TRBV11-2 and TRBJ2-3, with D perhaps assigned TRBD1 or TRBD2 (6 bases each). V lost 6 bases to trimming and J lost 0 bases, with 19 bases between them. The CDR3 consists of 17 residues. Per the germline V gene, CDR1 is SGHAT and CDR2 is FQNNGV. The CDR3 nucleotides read TGTGCCAGCAGGGAGGGGGGAGGTACCTATAGCACAGATACGCAGTATTTT. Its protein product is CASREGGGTYSTDTQYF.